The clone carrying this T cell receptor (beta chain) has only a few counts. Its antigen is not known. The CDR3 totals 11 residues. Germline V CDR1 and CDR2: SGHRS, YFSETQ. V was clipped by 0 bases and J by 6 bases, with 3 bases between them. This entry belongs to a study of PD-1 blockade in classical Hodgkin lymphoma. Findings and caveats of the study: Exclusion was applied to patients who started nivolumab under 1 year after ASCT.

No patient escaped relapse after autologous stem cell transplantation, and brentuximab vedotin exposure varied. Magnetic negative selection served to purify CD4+ T cells out of PBMCs that had been thawed. Measured with immunoSEQ multiplex PCR; TCRdb has only the in-frame clones, and not every one. The data contain about 35,000 clones, 80% to 95% of them singletons. The origin of this receptor is a human donor with classical Hodgkin lymphoma. The J gene is TRBJ1-1, the V gene TRBV5-1, with D unresolved. Sequenced material: CD4+ T cells from blood, taken at baseline. The CDR3, as DNA: TGCGCCAGCAGCTTGGACGCTGAAGCTTTCTTT. It codes for CASSLDAEAFF.